This is a list of T cell receptor beta chains from one sample in a study of regulatory T cells in long-lasting Graves disease. TCRdb reanalysed the multiplex PCR reads using MiXCR and keeps one entry per CDR3 protein. The table shows hundreds of thousands of distinct CDR3 sequences, with about 16% occurring only once. Another study also made use of these data, one on T cells in Graves' hyperthyroidism and ophthalmopathy.

This specimen consisted of peripheral blood mononuclear cells (PBMCs), obtained at new diagnosis, from a patient treated with antithyroid drugs. The receptors were gathered from a woman aged 35-65 years with Graves disease. The CDR3 runs from the conserved cysteine through the conserved F or W. The order of the fields is J gene, clone size, CDR3 length, D gene, V gene, CDR3 protein, CDR3 DNA. A D gene is named only where the DNA matches it firmly. Expanded clones are given a class, and other clones once, few, many or no size at all.

TRBJ2-5 | few | 13 | TRBD2 | TRBV5-5 | CASSRGLAETQYF | TGTGCCAGCAGTCGTGGACTAGCAGAGACCCAGTACTTC
TRBJ1-5 | many | 13 | TRBD1 | TRBV10-1 | CASRRQGPQPQHF | TGCGCCAGCAGGAGACAGGGCCCTCAGCCCCAGCATTTT
TRBJ1-4 | many | 16 | . | TRBV2 | CASRVIGWEDNEKLFF | TGTGCCAGCAGGGTCATAGGGTGGGAGGATAATGAAAAACTGTTTTTT
TRBJ2-1 | . | 17 | TRBD2 | TRBV3-1 | CASRKRTSGGGPNEQFF | TGTGCCAGCAGAAAAAGGACTAGCGGGGGAGGCCCCAATGAGCAGTTCTTC
TRBJ1-2 | many | 15 | . | TRBV27 | CASVFLAGPIYGYTF | TGTGCCAGCGTTTTCCTAGCGGGCCCCATTTATGGCTACACCTTC
TRBJ2-7 | few | 13 | . | TRBV10-3 | CAISESRFYEQYF | TGTGCCATCAGTGAGTCGAGGTTTTACGAGCAGTACTTC
TRBJ2-1 | . | 17 | TRBD2 | TRBV24-1 | CATSETGTSGVYNEQFF | TGTGCCACCAGTGAGACCGGGACTAGCGGGGTCTACAATGAGCAGTTCTTC
TRBJ2-1 | . | 15 | . | TRBV5-1 | CASSSRLTGWTEQFF | TGCGCCAGCAGCTCGCGGCTAACAGGGTGGACTGAGCAGTTCTTC
TRBJ2-1 | many | 14 | TRBD2 | TRBV20-1 | CSARGRGVDNEQFF | TGCAGTGCTAGAGGGCGGGGGGTTGACAATGAGCAGTTCTTC
TRBJ1-3 | many | 17 | . | TRBV3-1 | CASSPNVGRSSGNTIYF | TGTGCCAGCAGCCCCAACGTTGGGAGGAGCTCTGGAAACACCATATATTTT
TRBJ2-7 | many | 13 | . | TRBV3-1 | CASSQEPPYEQYF | TGTGCCAGCAGCCAAGAACCCCCCTACGAGCAGTACTTC
TRBJ2-5 | . | 15 | . | TRBV5-1 | CASSLEFSGQETQYF | TGCGCCAGCAGCTTGGAGTTCAGCGGCCAAGAGACCCAGTACTTC
TRBJ2-3 | many | 14 | TRBD2 | TRBV20-1 | CSAKLAGGTDTQYF | TGCAGTGCTAAGTTAGCGGGGGGGACAGATACGCAGTATTTT
TRBJ2-2 | many | 13 | . | TRBV30 | CAWSVGITGELFF | TGTGCCTGGAGTGTGGGGATCACCGGGGAGCTGTTTTTT
TRBJ2-7 | . | 14 | . | TRBV5-1 | CASSPTNGNYEQYF | TGCGCCAGCAGCCCGACGAACGGAAACTACGAGCAGTACTTC
TRBJ2-1 | many | 13 | . | TRBV12-3/TRBV12-4 | CASSQGSLAEQFF | TGTGCCAGCAGTCAGGGAAGTCTGGCCGAGCAGTTCTTC
TRBJ2-4 | few | 13 | . | TRBV6-2/TRBV6-3 | CASSYSGGGTQYF | TGTGCCAGCAGTTACTCTGGGGGAGGCACTCAGTACTTC
TRBJ1-2 | many | 18 | . | TRBV28 | CASRTDSPRTVTNYGYTF | TGTGCCAGCAGGACCGACTCCCCGAGGACAGTTACTAACTATGGCTACACCTTC
TRBJ1-6 | many | 14 | . | TRBV30 | CAWTPDPRSSPLHF | TGTGCCTGGACCCCGGACCCTCGTAGTTCACCCCTCCACTTT
TRBJ2-1 | . | 13 | TRBD2 | TRBV20-1 | CSARGGGNNEQFF | TGCAGTGCTCGGGGGGGAGGGAACAATGAGCAGTTCTTC
TRBJ2-1 | many | 16 | TRBD2 | TRBV28 | CASSLGLAGGRNEQFF | TGTGCCAGCAGTTTAGGTCTAGCGGGGGGCCGGAATGAGCAGTTCTTC
TRBJ1-4 | many | 13 | . | TRBV24-1 | CATSGGTNEKLFF | TGTGCCACCAGCGGGGGGACTAATGAAAAACTGTTTTTT
TRBJ2-1 | few | 17 | TRBD2 | TRBV10-3 | CAISAAGGSSSYNEQFF | TGTGCCATCAGTGCTGCGGGGGGCTCGAGCTCCTACAATGAGCAGTTCTTC
TRBJ2-2 | many | 15 | TRBD1 | TRBV11-2 | CASSSRGGDTGELFF | TGTGCCAGCAGTAGTCGAGGGGGCGACACCGGGGAGCTGTTTTTT
TRBJ1-2 | . | 13 | . | TRBV20-1 | CSARQKTNYGYTF | TGCAGTGCTAGGCAAAAAACTAACTATGGCTACACCTTC
TRBJ1-6 | many | 16 | . | TRBV27 | CASSFFLSSHPSPLHF | TGTGCCAGCAGTTTCTTCTTGTCCTCACACCCTTCACCCCTCCACTTT
TRBJ2-3 | many | 14 | . | TRBV2 | CASSPNLGPDTQYF | TGTGCCAGCAGTCCCAACTTAGGACCGGATACGCAGTATTTT
TRBJ1-1 | many | 15 | TRBD1 | TRBV6-1 | CASSQGQGASSEAFF | TGTGCCAGCAGTCAAGGACAGGGGGCTAGCTCGGAAGCTTTCTTT
TRBJ2-3 | few | 13 | . | TRBV2 | CAISGRGTDTQYF | TGTGCCATCTCAGGAAGGGGGACAGATACGCAGTATTTT
TRBJ2-3 | few | 15 | . | TRBV5-6 | CASSPERRSTDTQYF | TGTGCCAGCAGCCCCGAGCGGCGGAGCACAGATACGCAGTATTTT
TRBJ2-1 | few | 16 | . | TRBV25-1 | CASSESVRGAVNEQFF | TGTGCCAGCAGTGAATCGGTCAGGGGCGCCGTCAATGAGCAGTTCTTC
TRBJ2-7 | few | 16 | . | TRBV20-1 | CSAREGGQVASYEQYF | TGCAGTGCTAGAGAAGGGGGGCAGGTGGCGTCCTACGAGCAGTACTTC
TRBJ1-1 | . | 16 | . | TRBV7-3 | CASSLTGAVGGTEAFF | TGTGCCAGCAGCTTAACGGGGGCCGTAGGGGGCACTGAAGCTTTCTTT
TRBJ2-7 | many | 13 | . | TRBV6-1 | CASSMTGAYEQYF | TGTGCCAGCAGTATGACAGGAGCTTACGAGCAGTACTTC
TRBJ2-5 | many | 15 | . | TRBV29-1 | CSVVWLRGSQETQYF | TGCAGCGTTGTTTGGTTACGGGGGTCGCAAGAGACCCAGTACTTC
TRBJ2-5 | . | 15 | TRBD2 | TRBV20-1 | CSARGGEGNWETQYF | TGCAGTGCTAGAGGAGGGGAGGGCAATTGGGAGACCCAGTACTTC
TRBJ1-1 | few | 13 | . | TRBV11-1 | CASSLQVHTEAFF | TGTGCCAGCAGCTTACAGGTCCACACTGAAGCTTTCTTT
TRBJ1-5 | many | 13 | . | TRBV2 | CASSPGINQPQHF | TGTGCCAGCAGTCCAGGGATTAATCAGCCCCAGCATTTT
TRBJ2-2 | once | 16 | TRBD1 | TRBV7-2 | CASSLIGTGYTGELFF | TGTGCCAGCAGCTTAATCGGGACAGGATACACCGGGGAGCTGTTTTTT
TRBJ2-3 | few | 17 | TRBD2 | TRBV7-6 | CASSPRGDSGGTDTQYF | TGTGCCAGCAGCCCTAGAGGAGATAGCGGGGGGACAGATACGCAGTATTTT
TRBJ2-3 | few | 14 | . | TRBV12-3/TRBV12-4 | CASSLFGLTDTQYF | TGTGCCAGCAGTTTATTCGGCCTTACAGATACGCAGTATTTT
TRBJ1-2 | . | 13 | . | TRBV5-8 | CASSFWDMYGYTF | TGTGCCAGCAGCTTCTGGGACATGTACGGCTACACCTTC
TRBJ2-5 | few | 13 | . | TRBV25-1 | CASSTSPLETQYF | TGTGCCAGCTCTACCTCGCCTTTGGAGACCCAGTACTTC
TRBJ1-2 | many | 13 | . | TRBV2 | CASSPLGSYGYTF | TGTGCCAGCAGCCCCTTGGGGAGCTATGGCTACACCTTC
TRBJ1-1 | many | 14 | . | TRBV5-5 | CAWGLAGFGTEAFF | TGTGCCTGGGGCCTAGCAGGGTTCGGTACTGAAGCTTTCTTT
TRBJ2-3 | many | 13 | . | TRBV28 | CASSSRPTDTQYF | TGTGCCAGCAGTTCCCGGCCCACAGATACGCAGTATTTT
TRBJ2-5 | . | 16 | . | TRBV7-6 | CASSLMRQAGGETQYF | TGTGCCAGCAGCTTAATGAGGCAGGCCGGGGGAGAGACCCAGTACTTC
TRBJ2-2 | . | 15 | . | TRBV19 | CASSRTGNREGELFF | TGTGCCAGTAGTAGGACGGGGAACCGGGAAGGGGAGCTGTTTTTT
TRBJ2-2 | few | 14 | . | TRBV27 | CASSFGVNTGELFF | TGTGCCAGCAGTTTTGGGGTGAACACCGGGGAGCTGTTTTTT
TRBJ1-6 | many | 16 | TRBD1 | TRBV28 | CASSLYGTGNNSPLHF | TGTGCCAGCAGTTTATACGGGACAGGAAATAATTCACCCCTCCACTTT
TRBJ2-6 | few | 17 | . | TRBV5-1 | CASSPMSFASGANVLTF | TGCGCCAGCAGCCCCATGAGCTTCGCTTCTGGGGCCAACGTCCTGACTTTC
TRBJ1-1 | many | 13 | . | TRBV12-3/TRBV12-4 | CASSLGTQGEAFF | TGTGCCAGCAGTTTAGGGACACAGGGTGAAGCTTTCTTT
TRBJ1-1 | many | 13 | . | TRBV6-4 | CASSYSEGLQAFF | TGTGCCAGCAGTTACTCGGAAGGGCTCCAAGCTTTCTTT
TRBJ2-1 | many | 17 | TRBD2 | TRBV5-1 | CASSLVSGGASYNEQFF | TGCGCCAGCAGCTTGGTTAGCGGGGGGGCCTCCTACAATGAGCAGTTCTTC
TRBJ2-1 | few | 14 | TRBD1 | TRBV29-1 | CSVEGWDRSNEQFF | TGCAGCGTTGAGGGTTGGGACAGGTCCAATGAGCAGTTCTTC